This paragraph reports one TCR beta chain. Its antigen is unknown. The CDR3 has 13 amino acids. The germline V and J ends were trimmed by 5 bases and 6 bases, with 11 bases remaining between them. CDR1 and CDR2 from the germline V gene are ENHRY and SYGVKD. The whole isolated RNA underwent reverse transcription, so sequencing captured expressed TCRB transcripts. This table comes from immunoSEQ multiplex PCR, and its TCRdb copy is limited to in-frame clones, with some not included. The data hold about 47,000 clones, with roughly 40% observed a single time. This specimen belongs to a study of beta chain features in type 1 diabetes. Study-wide results and limits: Moderate but significant shortening of TCRB CDR3s was recorded in all four CD4+ subsets from Type 1 diabetes patients.

V gene TRBV10-3 combines with J gene TRBJ2-1; no reliable D call. Sequenced material: stem cell memory CD4+ T cells from blood. This clonotype was sampled from a man under 40 with type 1 diabetes. The DNA for the CDR3 is TGTGCCATCAGTCCACAGATCGGCAATGAGCAGTTCTTC. This codes for CAISPQIGNEQFF.